A selection of T cell receptor beta chains follows, all from one sample in a study of cytomegalovirus exposure and HLA in healthy donors. The repertoire was sequenced with immunoSEQ multiplex PCR; TCRdb's copy has only in-frame clones and lacks some. The sample includes some 170,000 clones, around 69% of them seen just once. The specimen was PBMCs. All receptors derive from a man in his 60s in good health and CMV-seronegative. Each CDR3 is given with its conserved first and last residue.

v_call	j_call	cdr3_aa
TRBV6-5	TRBJ2-3	CASSYSPSGGDTQYF
TRBV7-6	TRBJ1-1	CASSSKVNTEAFF
TRBV28	TRBJ2-7	CASMRGAYYEQYF
TRBV6-5	TRBJ2-2	CASSYSPGMNTGELFF
TRBV5-1	TRBJ1-1	CASSFTGFEAFF
TRBV6-5	TRBJ1-1	CASRSTLEGADEAFF
TRBV18	TRBJ2-5	CASLDPQETQYF
TRBV7-9	TRBJ2-7	CSSTGTDTYYEQYF
TRBV28	TRBJ1-2	CASSREDYGYTF
TRBV21-1	TRBJ2-5	CASVERNLEETQYF
TRBV10-3	TRBJ2-4	CAIREAGAKNIQYF
TRBV6-5	TRBJ2-7	CASSGWTGGSYEQYF
TRBV23-1	TRBJ2-7	CASSPDSSSYEQYF
TRBV5-1	TRBJ2-7	CASSSSQLNEQYF
TRBV29-1	TRBJ2-1	CSVEPDRVHPLSSYNEQFF
TRBV7-7	TRBJ2-7	CASSSGTGDMEQYF
TRBV7-2	TRBJ2-3	CASSSRGPGRDTQYF
TRBV4-3	TRBJ2-5	CASSQRLALPGGQYF
TRBV7-2	TRBJ1-3	CASSHWEGSGNTIYF
TRBV9	TRBJ2-2	CASSLGQVNTGELFF
TRBV27	TRBJ2-3	CASKRQGASSTDTQYF
TRBV30	TRBJ1-3	CAWSGPLSGNTIYF
TRBV29-1	TRBJ1-3	CSEERDTRNTIYF
TRBV2	TRBJ2-1	CASSDTITGVNEQFF
TRBV27	TRBJ2-7	CASTPVAGAKYEQYF
TRBV15	TRBJ2-6	CATSRALDRASGANVLTF
TRBV6-1	TRBJ2-7	CASSEGDRGFYEQYF
TRBV2	TRBJ2-7	CASSVSRASYEQYF
TRBV6-6	TRBJ2-7	CASSYSDRAEQYF
TRBV4-2	TRBJ2-4	CASSQDYWQIQNIQYF
TRBV28	TRBJ2-5	CASSPMRLAGDRETQYF
TRBV7-8	TRBJ2-1	CASSSAYNEQFF